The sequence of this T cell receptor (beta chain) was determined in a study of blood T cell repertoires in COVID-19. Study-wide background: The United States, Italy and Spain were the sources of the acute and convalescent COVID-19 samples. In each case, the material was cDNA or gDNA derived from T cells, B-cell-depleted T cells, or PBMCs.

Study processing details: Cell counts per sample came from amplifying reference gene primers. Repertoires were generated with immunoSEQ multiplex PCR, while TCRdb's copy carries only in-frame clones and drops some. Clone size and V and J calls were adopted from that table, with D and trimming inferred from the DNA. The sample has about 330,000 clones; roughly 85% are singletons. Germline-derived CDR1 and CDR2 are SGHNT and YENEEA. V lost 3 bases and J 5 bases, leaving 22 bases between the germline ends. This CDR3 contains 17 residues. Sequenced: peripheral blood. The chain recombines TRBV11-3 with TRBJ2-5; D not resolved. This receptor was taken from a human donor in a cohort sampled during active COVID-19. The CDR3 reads CASSFALLASPTETQYF. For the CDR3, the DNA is TGTGCCAGCAGCTTCGCCCTTCTGGCTAGTCCGACGGAGACCCAGTACTTC.